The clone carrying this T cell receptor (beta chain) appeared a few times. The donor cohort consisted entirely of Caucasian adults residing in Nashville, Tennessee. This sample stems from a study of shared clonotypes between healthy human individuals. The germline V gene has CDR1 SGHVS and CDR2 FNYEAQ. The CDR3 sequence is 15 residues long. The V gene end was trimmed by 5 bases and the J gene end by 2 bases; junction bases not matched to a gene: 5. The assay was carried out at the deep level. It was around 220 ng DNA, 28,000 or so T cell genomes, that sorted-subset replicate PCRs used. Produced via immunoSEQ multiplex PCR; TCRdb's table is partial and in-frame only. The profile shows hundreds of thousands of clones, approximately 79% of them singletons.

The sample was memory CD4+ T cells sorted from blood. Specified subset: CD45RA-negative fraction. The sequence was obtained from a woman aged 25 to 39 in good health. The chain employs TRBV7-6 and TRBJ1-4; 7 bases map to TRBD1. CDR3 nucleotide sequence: TGTGCCAGCAGCCAGACAGGGTACACTAATGAAAAACTGTTTTTT. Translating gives CASSQTGYTNEKLFF.